These 25 T cell receptor beta chains came from one sample sequenced in a study of monozygotic twins with inflammatory bowel disease (dated by TCRdb to the late 2010s). The library was produced with 5' RACE. The reads were generated on an Illumina HiSeq 2500. The reads were reprocessed in TCRdb, with one entry per CDR3 protein sequence and no accompanying DNA. This sample's table lists more than 300,000 distinct CDR3 sequences. Roughly 2.6% of the sample is in the top ten clones. Sequenced: blood. All receptors come from a human donor with ulcerative colitis or Crohn's disease, or a healthy co-twin of an affected twin (not recorded which).

The chain has TRBV12-3 or TRBV12-4 and TRBJ2-3; lacking DNA, the TRBD2 call made by TCRdb goes unchecked. The CDR3 runs 16 residues. The CDR3 region is CASRPSSGGATDTQYF.

This chain connects TRBV4-3 to TRBJ2-2. Germline loops: CDR1 LGHNA, CDR2 YSLEER. The CDR3 spans 17 residues. This chain's CDR3 is CASSHAGRVANTGELFF.

The V gene is TRBV27, the J gene TRBJ2-4; TCRdb lists TRBD1, though no DNA is available to test this call. CDR1 is MNHEY, CDR2 SMNVEV, per germline (reference sequence). The CDR3 runs to 17 residues. The CDR3 region is CASSLGPGTGFGGIQYF.

The rearrangement uses TRBV27 and TRBJ2-5; TCRdb's D call, TRBD2, is unchecked because there is no DNA. This CDR3 contains 18 residues. CDR1 and CDR2 (germline): MNHEY, SMNVEV (reference sequence). The CDR3: CASSPTSGGGWYQETQYF.

This chain links TRBV4-3 with TRBJ1-3. This CDR3 is built from 13 residues. Germline CDR1 reads LGHNA; CDR2 reads YSLEER. CDR3 residues: CASSQGYRNTIYF.

This chain joins TRBV9 and TRBJ2-1; TCRdb indicates TRBD2, and absent DNA this call remains unverified. CDR3 size: 21 residues. CDR1 is SGDLS and CDR2 is YYNGEE in the germline V gene. The CDR3 loop reads CASSSRGSGGYPKNSYNEQFF.

This rearrangement joins TRBV2 to TRBJ2-7; absent DNA, TCRdb's TRBD1 call cannot be checked. This CDR3 spans 13 amino acids. Germline loops: CDR1 SNHLY, CDR2 FYNNEI. CDR3 amino acids: CASSEQGASEQYF. The full variable domain, with the rest looked up from reference TRBV2 and TRBJ2-7, is EPEVTQTPSHQVTQMGQEVILRCVPISNHLYFYWYRQILGQKVEFLVSFYNNEISEKSEIFDDQFSVERPDGSNFTLKIRSTKLEDSAMYFCASSEQGASEQYFGPGTRLTVT.

The rearrangement uses TRBV25-1 and TRBJ1-6; as DNA is missing, the TRBD1 call by TCRdb cannot be tested. CDR1 MGHDK and CDR2 SYGVNS come from the germline V gene. This CDR3 has 14 amino acids. CDR3 sequence reads: CASSRQGSNSPLHF.

The gene calls are TRBV6-5 and TRBJ2-6; TCRdb picks TRBD1, but there is no DNA to check that call. From germline, CDR1 is MNHEY and CDR2 SVGAGI. The CDR3 has 17 residues. CDR3 sequence: CASSYRAGTGGANVLTF.

This chain uses TRBV6-2 or TRBV6-3 with TRBJ2-7. This CDR3 spans 13 amino acids. CDR1 and CDR2 (germline): MNHEY, SVGEGT. The CDR3 reads CASSYEGWYEQYF.

The J gene is TRBJ2-6, the V gene TRBV6-2 or TRBV6-3; TCRdb proposes TRBD1, but this gene call is untestable without DNA. Germline V gene sequence: CDR1 MNHEY, CDR2 SVGEGT. The length of the CDR3 is 19 residues. The CDR3 loop is CASSLLTGDYFSGANVLTF.

This chain's CDR3 is CATGRTNEKLFF. This chain links TRBV5-8 with TRBJ1-4. The CDR3 contains 12 residues. Per germline, CDR1 SGHTS and CDR2 YDEGEE.

The rearrangement uses TRBV5-1 and TRBJ2-7. The CDR3 has 15 amino acids. Germline CDR1 and CDR2: SGHRS and YFSETQ. The CDR3 reads CASSRPSGSSYEQYF.

V is TRBV29-1 and J is TRBJ2-7. This CDR3 comprises 12 residues. The V gene's germline CDR1 is SQVTM and CDR2 ANQGSEA. The CDR3 here is CSVLLPDHEQYF.

The chain combines TRBV6-5 with TRBJ1-2. Germline loops: CDR1 MNHEY, CDR2 SVGAGI. The CDR3 consists of 15 residues. The chain's CDR3 is CASSYAGNGDYGYTF.

The rearrangement links TRBV1 to TRBJ2-2; TCRdb proposes TRBD1, but this gene call is untestable without DNA. TRBV1 is a pseudogene segment. This CDR3 is 19 amino acids long. The CDR3 spells CTSGTTTGTAYPNTGELFF.

This rearrangement joins TRBV12-3 or TRBV12-4 to TRBJ1-5. CDR3 length: 18 amino acids. CDR3 sequence: CASSFTGLNFRSNQPQHF.

The genes are TRBV12-3 or TRBV12-4 and TRBJ2-3; TCRdb proposes TRBD2, but this gene call is untestable without DNA. The CDR3 length is 17 residues. CDR3 amino acids: CASSLNRGGGDTDTQYF.

The genes are TRBV7-9 and TRBJ2-3. CDR3 length equals 17 residues. Per the germline V gene, CDR1 is SEHNR and CDR2 is FQNEAQ (reference sequence). The CDR3 loop reads CASTPKGSGSSIDTQYF.

This rearrangement joins TRBV3-1 to TRBJ2-2; TCRdb returns TRBD2, unconfirmable since there is no DNA. The germline gives CDR1 LGHDT, CDR2 YNNKEL (reference sequence). The CDR3 spans 16 residues. This CDR3 is CASSQDRSMRAGELFF. The full variable domain, rest sourced from reference TRBV3-1 and TRBJ2-2, is DTAVSQTPKYLVTQMGNDKSIKCEQNLGHDTMYWYKQDSKKFLKIMFSYNNKELIINETVPNRFSPKSPDKAHLNLHINSLELGDSAVYFCASSQDRSMRAGELFFGEGSRLTVL.

This chain uses TRBV20-1 with TRBJ1-1. Germline CDR1 DFQATT, CDR2 SNEGSKA (reference sequence). The CDR3 has 14 residues. CDR3 in amino acids: CSARALGRGTEAFF.

The chain carries TRBV6-1 and TRBJ1-1; without DNA, the TCRdb call of TRBD1 cannot be checked. The CDR3 consists of 15 residues. Germline CDR1 reads MNHNS; CDR2 reads SASEGT. The CDR3 here is CASRADRGRETEAFF.

The chain has TRBV5-6 and TRBJ2-2; TCRdb outputs TRBD1, but without DNA this stays unchecked. The germline gives CDR1 SGHDT, CDR2 YYEEEE. There are 17 residues in the CDR3. The CDR3 here is CASSMGPGQGNTGELFF.

The V call is TRBV5-1, the J call TRBJ2-5; TCRdb picks TRBD1, but there is no DNA to check that call. Per germline, CDR1 SGHRS and CDR2 YFSETQ. The CDR3 consists of 15 residues. The CDR3 sequence is CASSLRQGVEETQYF. The complete variable domain, with remaining parts taken from reference TRBV5-1 and TRBJ2-5, reads KAGVTQTPRYLIKTRGQQVTLSCSPISGHRSVSWYQQTPGQGLQFLFEYFSETQRNKGNFPGRFSGRQFSNSRSEMNVSTLELGDSALYLCASSLRQGVEETQYFGPGTRLLVL.

The CDR3 protein is CASSLAPDYNEQFF. The chain couples TRBV5-1 to TRBJ2-1. In germline, CDR1 is SGHRS, CDR2 YFSETQ. This CDR3 region has 14 residues.